These T cell receptor beta chains were read from a single sample in a study of cytomegalovirus exposure and HLA in healthy donors. The table came from immunoSEQ multiplex PCR; TCRdb's copy has only in-frame clones and leaves some out. This sample has some 96,000 clones; under 80% occur once, and the top ten carry 1.5% to 2%. The sequenced material came from PBMCs. The receptors stem from a man in his forties in good health and CMV-seronegative. CDR3s include the opening cysteine and the closing phenylalanine or tryptophan. The D gene is left open where the match is weak. Clone size is not always given. Where it is, it says once, few, many or a class for expanded clones.

TGTGCCAGTTCCCCGGGACACGGCTACGAGCAGTACTTC CASSPGHGYEQYF TRBJ2-7 TRBV19 . few
TGTGCCAGCAGAAGAGAGTGGAATCAGCCCCAGCATTTT CASRREWNQPQHF TRBJ1-5 TRBV6-5 . .
TGTGCCAGCAGCTTGGGGGGAGCGGGAGGAGAGACCCAGTACTTC CASSLGGAGGETQYF TRBJ2-5 TRBV7-2 TRBD2 .
TGTGCCAGCAGCAGGGGGGGAACCTACGAGCAGTACTTC CASSRGGTYEQYF TRBJ2-7 TRBV21-1 . .
TGTGCCAGCAGCGTAGATGGGGGGATTGATGAGACCCAGTACTTC CASSVDGGIDETQYF TRBJ2-5 TRBV9 . .
TGTGCCAGCAGCTCCTACAGGGGATCGAACACCGGGGAGCTGTTTTTT CASSSYRGSNTGELFF TRBJ2-2 TRBV7-2 TRBD1 .
TGTGCTACGTCAGGATACCTAAATTCACCCCTCCACTTT CATSGYLNSPLHF TRBJ1-6 TRBV30 . .
TGTGCCAGCAGCGTCCTAGCGAACAGCTACGAGCAGTACTTC CASSVLANSYEQYF TRBJ2-7 TRBV9 . .
TGTGCCAGCACCCCGGGACAGCGACCTCTAACTGGGGCCAACGTCCTGACTTTC CASTPGQRPLTGANVLTF TRBJ2-6 TRBV27 TRBD1 .
TGCAGCGTTGAAGAGGGGCTCGGCTACACTGAAGCTTTCTTT CSVEEGLGYTEAFF TRBJ1-1 TRBV29-1 . .
TGTGCCAGCAGCTACCGACAGAATAATTCACCCCTCCACTTT CASSYRQNNSPLHF TRBJ1-6 TRBV7-9 . .
TGTGCCAGCAGCGTAGACCGGGGTTCCTACAATGAGCAGTTCTTC CASSVDRGSYNEQFF TRBJ2-1 TRBV9 . .
TGTGCCAGCAGCTTAGCTCCACAGGTGTACGAGCAGTACTTC CASSLAPQVYEQYF TRBJ2-7 TRBV7-2 . .
TGCGCCAGCAGCCAAGATTCCTATCAGACTTATCAAGAGACCCAGTACTTC CASSQDSYQTYQETQYF TRBJ2-5 TRBV4-1 . .
TGTGCCAGCAGCCTCCTCCGGGATATATTGAACTATGGCTACACCTTC CASSLLRDILNYGYTF TRBJ1-2 TRBV5-8 . few
TGTGCCAGCAGTACCCTTCAGGGGGATGTGCTAGCGGGAGGTTCCTACAATGAGCAGTTCTTC CASSTLQGDVLAGGSYNEQFF TRBJ2-1 TRBV28 TRBD2 .
TGTGCCAGCAGCCCCCGGACAGCCGTCCAAGAGACCCAGTACTTC CASSPRTAVQETQYF TRBJ2-5 TRBV5-5 . .
TGTGCCAGCAGCCAGCCTGGGACACGAGCTTTCTTT CASSQPGTRAFF TRBJ1-1 TRBV11-2 . few
TGTGCCAGCAGTTTTACATTGGGACTAGCCTACGAGCAGTACTTC CASSFTLGLAYEQYF TRBJ2-7 TRBV27 TRBD2 .
TGTGCCAGCTCACCTTCAGCGGTGACAACCTACGAGCAGTACTTC CASSPSAVTTYEQYF TRBJ2-7 TRBV18 . .
TGTGCCAGCAGTCCTCTTTCCTGGACTAGCGGGGGCCCGAATGAGCAGTTCTTC CASSPLSWTSGGPNEQFF TRBJ2-1 TRBV7-3 TRBD2 .
TGTGCCAGCAGGCAGACAGGGATTGAAAAACTGTTTTTT CASRQTGIEKLFF TRBJ1-4 TRBV27 TRBD1 .
TGTGCCAGCAGCTTAGCTGGGCCAAAGAACCCTGAAGCTTTCTTT CASSLAGPKNPEAFF TRBJ1-1 TRBV7-2 . once
TGTGCCAGCAGCCAGGGGATTATGGAGACCCAGTACTTC CASSQGIMETQYF TRBJ2-5 TRBV7-3 . .
TGTGCCAGCAGCCCTAACACTGAAGCTTTCTTT CASSPNTEAFF TRBJ1-1 TRBV11-2 . .
TGTGCCAGCAGTTTGAGGGAGAACACTGAAGCTTTCTTT CASSLRENTEAFF TRBJ1-1 TRBV6-1 . .
TGTGCCAGCAGCATCGAGCGGGAGGGCGTCACAGATACGCAGTATTTT CASSIEREGVTDTQYF TRBJ2-3 TRBV21-1 . .
TGCGCCAGCACTGAGGGGGCCGAACAGCCCCAGCATTTT CASTEGAEQPQHF TRBJ1-5 TRBV10-2 TRBD1 .
TGTGCCAGCATCCAAGGGGGAACAACTGAAGCTTTCTTT CASIQGGTTEAFF TRBJ1-1 TRBV5-6 . .
TGTGCCAGTAGGCTTATTACAGCAGCCGGTGGGGAGCTGTTTTTT CASRLITAAGGELFF TRBJ2-2 TRBV19 . .
TGCAGTGTTAGAGGCTACTACGAGCAGTACTTC CSVRGYYEQYF TRBJ2-7 TRBV20-1 . .
TGTGCCAGCTCACCATTTCAGAACACCGGGGAGCTGTTTTTT CASSPFQNTGELFF TRBJ2-2 TRBV18 . .
TGTGCCAGCAAAACAGGGGTACGATCACCCCTCCACTTT CASKTGVRSPLHF TRBJ1-6 TRBV27 TRBD1 .
TGTGCCAGCAGTGTCGTGAAAGGACTAGTCCATGAGCAGTTCTTC CASSVVKGLVHEQFF TRBJ2-1 TRBV25-1 TRBD2 .
TGTGCCAGCAACCTAACAGGGGGCGGGGATCAGCCCCAGCATTTT CASNLTGGGDQPQHF TRBJ1-5 TRBV9 TRBD1 .
TGTGCCAGTAGTTTTTCAGGGAACGACTACGAGCAGTACTTC CASSFSGNDYEQYF TRBJ2-7 TRBV19 . once
TGCAGTGCTCCCCTACGTGAAGCTTTCTTT CSAPLREAFF TRBJ1-1 TRBV20-1 . .
TGTGCCAGCAGCTTGGTGCCTAGCGGGACCCTAGAGACCCAGTACTTC CASSLVPSGTLETQYF TRBJ2-5 TRBV5-6 TRBD2 .
TGTGCCAGTAGTATCCGCCGCGACGGCTCTAGCTCCTACGAGCAGTACTTC CASSIRRDGSSSYEQYF TRBJ2-7 TRBV19 . .
TGTGCCAGCAGCTCTACGCGGACAGATACGCAGTATTTT CASSSTRTDTQYF TRBJ2-3 TRBV7-9 . .
TGCAGCGTCTCACAGGGTGTTAATTCACCCCTCCACTTT CSVSQGVNSPLHF TRBJ1-6 TRBV29-1 . .
TGTGCCAGCAGTTATCTAACCGGGGAGCTGTTTTTT CASSYLTGELFF TRBJ2-2 TRBV27 . .
TGTGCCATCACCACCGGGAAAGACACAGATACGCAGTATTTT CAITTGKDTDTQYF TRBJ2-3 TRBV10-3 . .
TGTGCCAGCAGCGCCCAGTCCAGTCTCCGGGACAGAGCCTACGAGCAGTACTTC CASSAQSSLRDRAYEQYF TRBJ2-7 TRBV2 TRBD1 .
TGTGCCAGCAGCTCGGACAGGGGACTCGACAATGAGCAGTTCTTC CASSSDRGLDNEQFF TRBJ2-1 TRBV11-2 TRBD1 .
TGCAGTGCTCGGACTGTTACCGAGCAGTTCTTC CSARTVTEQFF TRBJ2-1 TRBV20-1 . .
TGTGCCAGCTCCCCCGGTTATGGCTACACCTTC CASSPGYGYTF TRBJ1-2 TRBV28 . .
TGTGCCAGCAGCCAAAACAGGGCTGAAGCTTTCTTT CASSQNRAEAFF TRBJ1-1 TRBV4-2 . .